The 4 T cell receptor beta chains in this list originate from one sample, sequenced in a study of blood T cell repertoires in COVID-19. TCRdb's copy holds only in-frame clones and misses some; the assay was immunoSEQ multiplex PCR. The repertoire consists of roughly 76,000 clones, with 70% to 80% occurring once and the leading ten covering over 20%. Source material: peripheral blood. The receptors here all came from a man between 65 and 85 years old with acute or convalescent COVID-19.

The CDR3 bases are TGTGCCAGCAGCTTAGGGACAGGGGTCACCGGGGAGCTGTTTTTT. This codes for CASSLGTGVTGELFF. This chain links TRBV7-9 with TRBJ2-2, with 9 bases matching TRBD1. The germline gives CDR1 SEHNR, CDR2 FQNEAQ (reference sequence). V lost 1 base to trimming and J lost 4 bases; unmatched junction nucleotides: 1. This CDR3 is built from 15 residues.

This sequence joins TRBV28 and TRBJ2-5, with 11 bases that match TRBD1. Per germline, CDR1 MDHEN and CDR2 SYDVKM. The CDR3 covers 16 residues. J gave up 3 bases and V 3 bases, and 6 bases lay outside the gene matches. The CDR3 sequence is CASSFGGQGAKETQYF. The CDR3 coding sequence is TGTGCCAGCAGTTTTGGAGGACAGGGGGCAAAAGAGACCCAGTACTTC.

V gene TRBV11-2 combines with J gene TRBJ2-1, with 14 bases identical to TRBD2. Germline values: CDR1 SGHAT, CDR2 FQNNGV. The V segment lost 3 bases and the J segment 0 bases; nucleotides outside the gene matches: 7. CDR3 length: 19 residues. In nucleotides, the CDR3 is TGTGCCAGCAGCTTCAGGAGACTAGCGGGGGGGAGCTCCTACAATGAGCAGTTCTTC. It is translated as CASSFRRLAGGSSYNEQFF. Full variable domain (rest looked up from reference TRBV11-2 and TRBJ2-1): EAGVAQSPRYKIIEKRQSVAFWCNPISGHATLYWYQQILGQGPKLLIQFQNNGVVDDSQLPKDRFSAERLKGVDSTLKIQPAKLEDSAVYLCASSFRRLAGGSSYNEQFFGPGTRLTVL.

As DNA, the CDR3 is TGTGCCATCGGACAGGGGTTGGATCAGCCCCAGCATTTT. Protein sequence: CAIGQGLDQPQHF. The V and J genes are TRBV10-3 and TRBJ1-5; 9 bases agree with TRBD1. This CDR3 contains 13 residues. Germline CDR1 is ENHRY and CDR2 is SYGVKD. Unmatched junction bases numbered 4, after V lost 8 bases and J lost 5 bases.